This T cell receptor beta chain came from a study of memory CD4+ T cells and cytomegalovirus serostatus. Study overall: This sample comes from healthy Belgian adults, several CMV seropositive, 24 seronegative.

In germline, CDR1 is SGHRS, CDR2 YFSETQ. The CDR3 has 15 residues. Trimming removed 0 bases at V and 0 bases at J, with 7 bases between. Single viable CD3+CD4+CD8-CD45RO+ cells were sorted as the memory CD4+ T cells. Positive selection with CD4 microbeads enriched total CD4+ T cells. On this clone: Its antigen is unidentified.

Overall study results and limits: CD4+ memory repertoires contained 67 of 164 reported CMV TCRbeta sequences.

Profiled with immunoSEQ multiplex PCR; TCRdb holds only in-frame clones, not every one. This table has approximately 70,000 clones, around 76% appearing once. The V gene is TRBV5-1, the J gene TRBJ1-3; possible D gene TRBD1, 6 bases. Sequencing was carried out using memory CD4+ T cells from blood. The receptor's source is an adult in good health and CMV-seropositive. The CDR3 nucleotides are TGCGCCAGCAGCTTGGAAGGGGGCTCTGGAAACACCATATATTTT. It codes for CASSLEGGSGNTIYF.